Below, 10 T cell receptor beta chains from the same sample are listed, as sequenced in a study of shared clonotypes between healthy human individuals. Profiled with immunoSEQ multiplex PCR; TCRdb holds only in-frame clones, not every one. The data contain about 490,000 clones, around 80% of them singletons. Material for sequencing was PBMCs. The source of these receptors is a woman in her thirties or forties in good health. Some clones in this sample may be carry-over from other donors' samples.

V and J are TRBV2 and TRBJ1-2; D ambiguous. Trimming left V 7 bases short and J 8 bases short, with 11 bases between. Germline V gene sequence: CDR1 SNHLY, CDR2 FYNNEI. The CDR3 is made up of 11 amino acids. CDR3 DNA: TGTGCCAGCACACCGATAGAGGGCTACACCTTC. Its protein is CASTPIEGYTF.

A remark on this clone: Relative to the germline gene, one junction end is altered; a read error may explain this. The V call is TRBV7-9, the J call TRBJ1-1; maybe TRBD1 (5 bases). The CDR3 consists of 14 residues. CDR1 and CDR2 from the germline V gene are SEHNR and FQNEAQ (reference sequence). For the CDR3, the DNA is TGTGCCGGCAGCTTAGTCGGGGGGAATGCTGAAGCTTTCTTT. Translated: CAGSLVGGNAEAFF.

The V gene is TRBV4-2, the J gene TRBJ1-5; D not resolved. The germline V and J ends were trimmed by 0 bases and 5 bases, with 14 bases remaining between them. The CDR3 contains 16 residues. Germline V gene sequence: CDR1 LGHNA, CDR2 YNFKEQ. This chain's CDR3 is CASSQDVLVVHQPQHF. The CDR3 nucleotides read TGTGCCAGCAGCCAAGACGTTTTAGTGGTCCATCAGCCCCAGCATTTT.

Only one count was recorded for this clone. This chain joins TRBV6-5 and TRBJ2-5; D may correspond to TRBD1 or TRBD2 (5 bases each). The closer fit of TRBJ2-7 to the DNA end suggests the J call may be wrong. This CDR3 comprises 11 residues. The germline V gene has CDR1 MNHEY and CDR2 SVGAGI. CDR3: CASSRDHEQYF. In DNA form, the CDR3 reads TGTGCCAGCTCGAGGGACCACGAGCAGTACTTC.

This clone has more than one count but fewer than ten. The chain has TRBV27 and TRBJ2-2; 7 bases line up with TRBD1. CDR3 length: 15 amino acids. The V and J ends lost 8 bases and 4 bases, in that order; junction bases with no gene match: 10. Per the germline V gene, CDR1 is MNHEY and CDR2 is SMNVEV (reference sequence). The CDR3 DNA sequence: TGTGCCAGCCTTTCCTGGGCAGGGGGCACCGGGGAGCTGTTTTTT. Protein sequence: CASLSWAGGTGELFF.

This clone was recorded only once. The chain employs TRBV7-9 and TRBJ2-1; D is ambiguous. Per the germline V gene, CDR1 is SEHNR and CDR2 is FQNEAQ (reference sequence). Trimming removed 1 base from V and 9 bases from J, with 10 bases in between. This CDR3 contains 13 residues. CDR3 amino acids: CASSLVMGIEQFF. CDR3 nucleotide sequence: TGTGCCAGCAGCTTAGTCATGGGAATTGAGCAGTTCTTC.

In nucleotides, the CDR3 is TGTGCCAGCAGTCAAGGGGTCAGGGTCGCTGAAGCTTTCTTT. It is translated as CASSQGVRVAEAFF. This rearrangement joins TRBV6-5 to TRBJ1-1, with D possibly matching TRBD1 (5 bases). Between the trimmed V and J ends, which lost 5 bases and 6 bases, there was a span of 16 bases. Germline values: CDR1 MNHEY, CDR2 SVGAGI. CDR3 length: 14 amino acids.

J is TRBJ2-3 and V is TRBV7-3, with D perhaps matching TRBD1 (6 bases). CDR1 and CDR2 from the germline V gene are SGHTA and FQGTGA. This CDR3 is built from 16 residues. Trimming took off 5 bases at V and 1 base at J, with 16 bases between the two ends. CDR3 bases: TGTGCCAGCAGCACCGGCCAGGGGAGTGGCACAGATACGCAGTATTTT. Its protein is CASSTGQGSGTDTQYF. Together with reference TRBV7-3 and TRBJ2-3, the CDR3 gives the full variable domain: GAGVSQTPSNKVTEKGKYVELRCDPISGHTALYWYRQSLGQGPEFLIYFQGTGAADDSGLPNDRFFAVRPEGSVSTLKIQRTERGDSAVYLCASSTGQGSGTDTQYFGPGTRLTVL.

V gene TRBV4-2 combines with J gene TRBJ2-5; 11 bases are a match to TRBD2. CDR1 is LGHNA and CDR2 is YNFKEQ in the germline V gene. The CDR3 is made up of 17 amino acids. V lost 2 bases to trimming and J lost 4 bases; unmatched junction nucleotides: 9. The CDR3: CASSQHLAGGFAETQYF. CDR3 nucleotides: TGTGCCAGCAGCCAACACCTAGCGGGAGGATTCGCAGAGACCCAGTACTTC.

The V call is TRBV28, the J call TRBJ2-2; 10 bases line up with TRBD2. CDR3 length equals 15 residues. With 6 bases clipped from V and 4 bases from J, the junction kept 5 bases outside the gene matches. Looked up from germline, CDR1 is MDHEN and CDR2 is SYDVKM. The chain's CDR3 is CASSSGTSVTGELFF. The DNA of the CDR3 is TGTGCCAGCAGCTCCGGGACTAGCGTCACCGGGGAGCTGTTTTTT.